These T cell receptor beta chains were read from a single sample in a study of OX40 agonist ivuxolimab in advanced cancers. Assay used: immunoSEQ multiplex PCR; TCRdb lists only in-frame clones, some missing. The table has 50,000 to 60,000 clones, around 90% seen once. Material: CD4+ or CD8+ T cells sorted from blood, obtained in a trial of the OX40 agonist ivuxolimab. These receptors were collected from an adult with an advanced solid tumor such as melanoma, head and neck, liver or kidney cancer. CDR3s include the opening cysteine and the closing phenylalanine or tryptophan. The order of the fields is D gene, V gene, clone size, J gene, CDR3 protein, CDR3 DNA. A D gene is named only where the DNA matches it firmly. Size is stated for part of the rows, as once, few or many counts, or as a class when the clone is expanded.

-,TRBV7-3,-,TRBJ2-3,CASSTSSERTDTQYF,TGTGCCAGCAGCACATCTAGCGAGCGCACAGATACGCAGTATTTT
-,TRBV5-4,-,TRBJ2-7,CASSPGEGSHEQYF,TGTGCCAGCAGCCCAGGGGAGGGGAGCCACGAGCAGTACTTC
-,TRBV7-2,-,TRBJ2-3,CASSPGLGGTDTQYF,TGTGCCAGCAGCCCGGGTTTGGGGGGCACAGATACGCAGTATTTT
TRBD1,TRBV4-1,-,TRBJ1-1,CASSPGTGKAFF,TGCGCCAGCAGCCCGGGGACAGGGAAAGCTTTCTTT
-,TRBV29-1,once,TRBJ2-1,CSVVILLEQFF,TGCAGCGTTGTTATCTTGCTTGAGCAGTTCTTC
TRBD2,TRBV27,few,TRBJ2-7,CASSLASGPYEQYF,TGTGCCAGCAGCCTAGCTAGCGGGCCATACGAGCAGTACTTC
-,TRBV6-5,few,TRBJ2-7,CASSSLPDLNVDF,TGTGCCAGCAGTTCCCTCCCTGACCTAAACGTTGACTTC
TRBD1,TRBV13,once,TRBJ2-1,CASSFGDRGPHEQFF,TGTGCCAGCAGCTTTGGGGACAGGGGGCCGCATGAGCAGTTCTTC
-,TRBV28,-,TRBJ1-4,CASSPTQQAAREKLFF,TGTGCCAGCAGTCCCACCCAACAGGCGGCCCGTGAAAAACTGTTTTTT
TRBD2,TRBV20-1,-,TRBJ2-7,CSAGLGYEQYF,TGCAGTGCTGGACTAGGCTACGAGCAGTACTTC